This T cell receptor (beta chain) was profiled in a study of blood T cell repertoires in COVID-19. Study information: Sites across the United States, Italy and Spain contributed samples from acute and convalescent COVID-19.

The CDR3 runs to 12 residues. Deletions cut 3 bases from V and 9 bases from J, with 12 bases between. Libraries were prepared by immunoSEQ multiplex PCR; TCRdb keeps only in-frame clonotypes and omits some of them. The sample holds roughly 59,000 clones, roughly three quarters seen once. Source material: peripheral blood. V and J are TRBV12-3 or TRBV12-4 and TRBJ2-7, with D tentatively TRBD1 (7 bases). The receptor comes from an elderly man with acute or convalescent COVID-19. This CDR3 is CASSLTGRLQYF. The CDR3 bases are TGTGCCAGCAGTTTGACAGGGAGGTTGCAGTACTTC.